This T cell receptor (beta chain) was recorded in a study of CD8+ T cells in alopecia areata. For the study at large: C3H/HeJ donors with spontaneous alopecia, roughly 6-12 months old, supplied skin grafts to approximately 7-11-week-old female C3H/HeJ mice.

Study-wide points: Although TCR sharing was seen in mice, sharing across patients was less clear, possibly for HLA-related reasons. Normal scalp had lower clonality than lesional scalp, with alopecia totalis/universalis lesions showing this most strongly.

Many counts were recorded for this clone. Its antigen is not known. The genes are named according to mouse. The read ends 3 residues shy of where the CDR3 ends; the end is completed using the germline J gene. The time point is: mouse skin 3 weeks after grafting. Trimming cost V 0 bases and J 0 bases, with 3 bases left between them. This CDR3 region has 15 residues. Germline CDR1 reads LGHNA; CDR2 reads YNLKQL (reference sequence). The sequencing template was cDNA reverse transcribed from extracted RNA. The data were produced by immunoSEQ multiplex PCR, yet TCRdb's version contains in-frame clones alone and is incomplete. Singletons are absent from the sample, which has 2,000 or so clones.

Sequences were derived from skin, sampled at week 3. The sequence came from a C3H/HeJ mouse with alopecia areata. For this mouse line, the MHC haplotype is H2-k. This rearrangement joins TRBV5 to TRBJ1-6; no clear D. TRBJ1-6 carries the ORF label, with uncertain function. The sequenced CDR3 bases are TGTGCCAGCAGCCAAGACTATTCCTATAATTCGCCC. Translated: CASSQDYSYNSP. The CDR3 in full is CASSQDYSYNSPLYF.